Listed below are T cell receptor beta chains from one sample, sequenced in a study of blood T cell repertoires in COVID-19. Profiled with immunoSEQ multiplex PCR; TCRdb holds only in-frame clones, not every one. The sample holds roughly 110,000 clones, around nine tenths seen once. Input material: peripheral blood. The receptors were gathered from an older woman who had recovered from COVID-19. CDR3s include the opening cysteine and the closing phenylalanine or tryptophan. The order of the fields is clone size, J gene, CDR3 length, D gene, V gene, CDR3 protein, CDR3 DNA. The D gene is left open where the match is weak. Where a row states a size, it is once, few, many or the class of an expanded clone; other rows omit it.

abundance: few
j_gene: TRBJ1-3
len: 15
d_gene: TRBD1
v_gene: TRBV15
CDR3aa: CATSRDRQGFDTIYF
CDR3nt: TGTGCCACCAGCAGAGACCGACAGGGCTTTGACACCATATATTTT

abundance: .
j_gene: TRBJ2-7
len: 15
d_gene: .
v_gene: TRBV15
CDR3aa: CATSRAIYQGGEQYF
CDR3nt: TGTGCCACCAGCAGAGCCATTTATCAGGGAGGCGAGCAGTACTTC

abundance: once
j_gene: TRBJ1-1
len: 15
d_gene: TRBD1
v_gene: TRBV28
CDR3aa: CASRPSRTGVMEAFF
CDR3nt: TGTGCCAGCAGGCCCTCAAGGACAGGGGTTATGGAAGCTTTCTTT

abundance: .
j_gene: TRBJ1-5
len: 15
d_gene: .
v_gene: TRBV6-4
CDR3aa: CASSDSWGQNQPQHF
CDR3nt: TGTGCCAGCAGTGACTCTTGGGGCCAAAATCAGCCCCAGCATTTT

abundance: .
j_gene: TRBJ2-5
len: 17
d_gene: .
v_gene: TRBV7-9
CDR3aa: CASSLVWQGRVQETQYF
CDR3nt: TGTGCCAGCAGCTTAGTGTGGCAGGGAAGGGTACAAGAGACCCAGTACTTC

abundance: .
j_gene: TRBJ2-5
len: 15
d_gene: .
v_gene: TRBV4-2
CDR3aa: CASSQDRNSQETQYF
CDR3nt: TGTGCCAGCAGCCAAGATAGGAACAGCCAAGAGACCCAGTACTTC

abundance: .
j_gene: TRBJ2-7
len: 14
d_gene: .
v_gene: TRBV5-1
CDR3aa: CASSSSSYSYEQYF
CDR3nt: TGCGCCAGCAGCTCTAGTAGTTACTCCTACGAGCAGTACTTC

abundance: .
j_gene: TRBJ2-2
len: 14
d_gene: .
v_gene: TRBV9
CDR3aa: CASSQRLNTGELFF
CDR3nt: TGTGCCAGCAGCCAAAGACTGAACACCGGGGAGCTGTTTTTT

abundance: .
j_gene: TRBJ2-7
len: 19
d_gene: TRBD2
v_gene: TRBV14
CDR3aa: CASSQAPPGLAGSRDEQYF
CDR3nt: TGTGCCAGCAGCCAAGCCCCGCCGGGACTAGCGGGATCTAGAGACGAGCAGTACTTC

abundance: .
j_gene: TRBJ2-3
len: 13
d_gene: .
v_gene: TRBV5-4
CDR3aa: CASSRVAGDTQYF
CDR3nt: TGTGCCAGCAGCCGAGTTGCGGGGGATACGCAGTATTTT

abundance: few
j_gene: TRBJ2-1
len: 17
d_gene: .
v_gene: TRBV28
CDR3aa: CASSLNEGDTVYNEQFF
CDR3nt: TGTGCCAGCAGTTTAAATGAAGGGGACACGGTTTACAATGAGCAGTTCTTC

abundance: .
j_gene: TRBJ1-1
len: 17
d_gene: TRBD1
v_gene: TRBV27
CDR3aa: CASSFSGQGRMNTEAFF
CDR3nt: TGTGCCAGCAGTTTTTCCGGACAGGGGCGGATGAACACTGAAGCTTTCTTT

abundance: .
j_gene: TRBJ2-5
len: 15
d_gene: .
v_gene: TRBV27
CDR3aa: CASSLSRSPPETQYF
CDR3nt: TGTGCCAGCAGTTTATCGCGGTCCCCCCCAGAGACCCAGTACTTC

abundance: .
j_gene: TRBJ2-7
len: 14
d_gene: .
v_gene: TRBV18
CDR3aa: CASSPGVGGYEQYF
CDR3nt: TGTGCCAGCTCACCTGGGGTAGGGGGCTACGAGCAGTACTTC

abundance: .
j_gene: TRBJ2-3
len: 15
d_gene: TRBD2
v_gene: TRBV7-2
CDR3aa: CASSLAGGPPDTQYF
CDR3nt: TGTGCCAGCAGCTTAGCGGGAGGGCCCCCAGATACGCAGTATTTT

abundance: once
j_gene: TRBJ2-2
len: 18
d_gene: TRBD2
v_gene: TRBV7-3
CDR3aa: CASSLNPPGTSVTGELFF
CDR3nt: TGTGCCAGCAGCTTAAATCCCCCCGGGACTAGCGTCACCGGGGAGCTGTTTTTT

abundance: .
j_gene: TRBJ1-1
len: 15
d_gene: .
v_gene: TRBV6-2/TRBV6-3
CDR3aa: CASSYGRGLNTEAFF
CDR3nt: TGTGCCAGCAGTTACGGTAGGGGATTGAACACTGAAGCTTTCTTT

abundance: once
j_gene: TRBJ2-1
len: 13
d_gene: .
v_gene: TRBV5-1
CDR3aa: CASSPLGYNEQFF
CDR3nt: TGCGCCAGCAGCCCACTCGGCTACAATGAGCAGTTCTTC

abundance: few
j_gene: TRBJ2-7
len: 15
d_gene: TRBD2
v_gene: TRBV20-1
CDR3aa: CSARGLAGGSYEQYF
CDR3nt: TGCAGTGCTCGTGGACTAGCGGGAGGCTCCTACGAGCAGTACTTC

abundance: .
j_gene: TRBJ2-5
len: 14
d_gene: .
v_gene: TRBV18
CDR3aa: CASSPPSRGETQYF
CDR3nt: TGTGCCAGCTCACCACCGTCCAGGGGTGAGACCCAGTACTTC

abundance: few
j_gene: TRBJ2-2
len: 15
d_gene: .
v_gene: TRBV5-1
CDR3aa: CASRGGSANTGELFF
CDR3nt: TGCGCCAGCCGGGGTGGATCGGCGAACACCGGGGAGCTGTTTTTT

abundance: .
j_gene: TRBJ2-7
len: 16
d_gene: TRBD1
v_gene: TRBV3-1/TRBV3-2
CDR3aa: CASSQDPTGGFYEQYF
CDR3nt: TGTGCCAGCAGCCAAGACCCGACAGGGGGCTTTTACGAGCAGTACTTC

abundance: .
j_gene: TRBJ1-5
len: 13
d_gene: .
v_gene: TRBV30
CDR3aa: CAWSVLSNQPQHF
CDR3nt: TGTGCCTGGAGTGTTCTGAGCAATCAGCCCCAGCATTTT

abundance: .
j_gene: TRBJ2-7
len: 15
d_gene: TRBD1
v_gene: TRBV2
CDR3aa: CASRQDRGITYEQYF
CDR3nt: TGTGCCAGCAGACAAGACAGGGGGATAACCTACGAGCAGTACTTC

abundance: .
j_gene: TRBJ2-7
len: 15
d_gene: TRBD2
v_gene: TRBV5-1
CDR3aa: CASSLQAGYSYEQYF
CDR3nt: TGCGCCAGCAGCTTGCAAGCGGGGTACTCCTACGAGCAGTACTTC

abundance: .
j_gene: TRBJ2-2
len: 14
d_gene: TRBD1
v_gene: TRBV5-1
CDR3aa: CASRPGQPTGELFF
CDR3nt: TGCGCCAGTCGTCCGGGACAGCCCACCGGGGAGCTGTTTTTT

abundance: .
j_gene: TRBJ2-7
len: 13
d_gene: TRBD2
v_gene: TRBV7-2
CDR3aa: CASSRSGSYEQYF
CDR3nt: TGTGCCAGCAGCCGAAGCGGGAGCTACGAGCAGTACTTC

abundance: .
j_gene: TRBJ1-5
len: 15
d_gene: TRBD1
v_gene: TRBV7-2
CDR3aa: CASSLAGQGSQPQHF
CDR3nt: TGTGCCAGCAGCTTAGCGGGACAGGGCAGTCAGCCCCAGCATTTT

abundance: once
j_gene: TRBJ2-7
len: 18
d_gene: TRBD1
v_gene: TRBV7-2
CDR3aa: CASSFPRTGPPSSYEQYF
CDR3nt: TGTGCCAGCAGCTTCCCCCGGACAGGGCCCCCGAGCTCCTACGAGCAGTACTTC

abundance: .
j_gene: TRBJ2-1
len: 15
d_gene: TRBD2
v_gene: TRBV7-6
CDR3aa: CASSSDSGTYNEQFF
CDR3nt: TGTGCCAGCAGCTCCGATAGCGGGACCTACAATGAGCAGTTCTTC